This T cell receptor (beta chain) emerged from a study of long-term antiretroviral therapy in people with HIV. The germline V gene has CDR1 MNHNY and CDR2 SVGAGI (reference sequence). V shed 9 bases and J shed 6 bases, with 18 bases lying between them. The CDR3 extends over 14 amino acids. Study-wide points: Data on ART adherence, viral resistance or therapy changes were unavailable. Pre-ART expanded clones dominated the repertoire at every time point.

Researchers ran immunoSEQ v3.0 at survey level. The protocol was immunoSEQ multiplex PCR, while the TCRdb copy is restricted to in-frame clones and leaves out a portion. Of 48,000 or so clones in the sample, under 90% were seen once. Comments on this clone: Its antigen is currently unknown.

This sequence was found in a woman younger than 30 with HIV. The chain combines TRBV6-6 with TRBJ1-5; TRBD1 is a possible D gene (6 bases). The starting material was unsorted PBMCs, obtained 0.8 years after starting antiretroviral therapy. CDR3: CASTQGGEVQPQHF. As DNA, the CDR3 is TGTGCCAGTACACAAGGGGGTGAGGTTCAGCCCCAGCATTTT.